This T cell receptor beta chain was documented in a study of T cell responses to AZD1222 COVID-19 vaccine. Study details: Investigators merged groups given second doses at roughly 4 or roughly 12 weeks.

Regarding this clone: What it recognizes is unknown.

The CDR3 has 14 residues. V dropped 6 bases and J dropped 2 bases, with 16 bases sitting between them. The V gene's germline CDR1 is SQVTM and CDR2 ANQGSEA. Findings and limits, study-wide: A reported finding is that nearly half of spike-specific TCRs target unmutated variant regions. Baseline seropositivity characterized only a handful of AZD1222 recipients. Donors were chiefly white British, with a greater number of females, and clonal diversity was perhaps underestimated.

Repertoires were generated with immunoSEQ multiplex PCR, while TCRdb's copy carries only in-frame clones and drops some. The table has 90,000 to 150,000 clones, roughly 84% seen once; the top ten hold about 10%. The chain carries TRBV29-1 and TRBJ1-2; D remains unclear. Material: peripheral blood, obtained on day 0 of AZD1222 vaccination. The sequence was obtained from an adult in good health. The CDR3 DNA follows: TGCAGCGTGGCAGACCGGACGATGAACTATGGCTACACCTTC. As protein: CSVADRTMNYGYTF.